This is a list of T cell receptor beta chains from one sample in a study of blood T cell repertoires in COVID-19. Profiled with immunoSEQ multiplex PCR; TCRdb holds only in-frame clones, not every one. The sample includes around 190,000 clones, 75% to 85% of them seen just once. The sequencing input was PBMCs or T cells enriched from blood (not recorded which). These receptors originate from a woman aged 50 to 65 with acute COVID-19. CDR3s include the opening cysteine and the closing phenylalanine or tryptophan. Fields, in order: clone size, D gene, V gene, J gene, CDR3 DNA, CDR3 protein. D genes are given only for firm matches. Rows give clone size only sometimes, using once, few, many, or a class for an expanded clone.

-	TRBD1	TRBV19	TRBJ2-5	TGTGCCAGTACCCTCGGGGGACAGGGGACAGAGACCCAGTACTTC	CASTLGGQGTETQYF
once	TRBD2	TRBV4-3	TRBJ2-3	TGCGCCAGCAGCCAAGCAGCGGGGGAGGGTACGCAGTATTTT	CASSQAAGEGTQYF
-	-	TRBV2	TRBJ2-5	TGTGCCAGCAGCGCCAATGACAGGCAAGAGACCCAGTACTTC	CASSANDRQETQYF
few	-	TRBV30	TRBJ1-2	TGTGCCTGGAGTCCCCCAATAGTGGGGGGCTATGGCTACACCTTC	CAWSPPIVGGYGYTF
-	-	TRBV29-1	TRBJ1-2	TGCAGCGTTGAAGATCAAGGACTGCACTTCTATGGCTACACCTTC	CSVEDQGLHFYGYTF
-	-	TRBV5-4	TRBJ1-1	TGTGCCAGCAGCTTGGGGGCTCCTGGGTCTGAAGCTTTCTTT	CASSLGAPGSEAFF
-	TRBD1	TRBV6-5	TRBJ2-5	TGTGCCAGCGGTAGGGACAGACGTCCGGGGACCCAGTACTTC	CASGRDRRPGTQYF
-	-	TRBV30	TRBJ2-1	TGTGCCTGGAGACTAGCCACCTACAATGAGCAGTTCTTC	CAWRLATYNEQFF
few	-	TRBV11-3	TRBJ1-5	TGTGCCAGCAGCTTAGTCCCTTCTTGGGGGGGCGGCAATCAGCCCCAGCATTTT	CASSLVPSWGGGNQPQHF
-	TRBD1	TRBV28	TRBJ1-4	TGTGCCAGCAGTTTAGGACAGGCGCCTGAAAAACTGTTTTTT	CASSLGQAPEKLFF
few	-	TRBV6-2/TRBV6-3	TRBJ1-5	TGTGCCAGCAGCACCTCGGTCCAGGGGAGGGGGAGGCAGCCCCAGCATTTT	CASSTSVQGRGRQPQHF
-	TRBD2	TRBV4-2	TRBJ2-1	TGTGCCAGCAGCCAAGATCATCTGACTAGCGGGGGGAATAATGAGCAGTTCTTC	CASSQDHLTSGGNNEQFF
-	-	TRBV21-1	TRBJ1-5	TGTGCCAGCAGCAAACCTCCCCCTTACAGGGAGCAGCCCCAGCATTTT	CASSKPPPYREQPQHF
-	TRBD1	TRBV2	TRBJ1-6	TGTGCCCGCGGGACAGGGAGGCGTTCACCCCTCCACTTT	CARGTGRRSPLHF
-	TRBD1	TRBV5-1	TRBJ2-6	TGCGCCAGCAGCTGGGCGACAGGGAGCTCTGGGGCCAACGTCCTGACTTTC	CASSWATGSSGANVLTF
-	TRBD1	TRBV5-4	TRBJ2-1	TGTGCCAGCAGCGGGGGACAGAACTCCTACAATGAGCAGTTCTTC	CASSGGQNSYNEQFF
-	-	TRBV6-4	TRBJ1-5	TGTGCCAGCAGCGTCGACAGCCATCAGCCCCAGCATTTT	CASSVDSHQPQHF
-	-	TRBV5-1	TRBJ2-3	TGCGCCAGCAGCTCTTCGACTTCCCAGACAGATACGCAGTATTTT	CASSSSTSQTDTQYF
-	-	TRBV19	TRBJ2-5	TGTGCCAGTAGTATATGGGCTAGCGTCGACCAAGAGACCCAGTACTTC	CASSIWASVDQETQYF
-	-	TRBV7-4	TRBJ1-5	TGTGCCAGCAGCTTAACCAGGGTAAGCAATCAGCCCCAGCATTTT	CASSLTRVSNQPQHF
-	-	TRBV27	TRBJ1-5	TGTGCCAGCAGTTTGGCAGGGGCGTACAATCAGCCCCAGCATTTT	CASSLAGAYNQPQHF
few	-	TRBV5-4	TRBJ1-5	TGTGCCAGCAGCCGCGGAGGAGGTAGCAATCAGCCCCAGCATTTT	CASSRGGGSNQPQHF
-	TRBD1	TRBV4-1	TRBJ1-2	TGCGCCAGCAGCCAAGGGGGTGGACAGGGCCTCTATGGCTACACCTTC	CASSQGGGQGLYGYTF
-	TRBD1	TRBV16	TRBJ1-5	TGTGCCAGCAGCCAATCTAGGGGGCAGGGTCAGCCCCAGCATTTT	CASSQSRGQGQPQHF
-	-	TRBV30	TRBJ1-2	TGTGCCTGGAGCCAGGGTGCTGGCTACACCTTC	CAWSQGAGYTF
once	-	TRBV6-5	TRBJ1-2	TGTGCCAGCAGTTACGGGGGCTTGAGCTATGGCTACACCTTC	CASSYGGLSYGYTF
-	-	TRBV2	TRBJ1-3	TGTGCCAGCCGGACAGACTCTGGAAACACCATATATTTT	CASRTDSGNTIYF
-	TRBD1	TRBV7-2	TRBJ2-3	TGTGCCAGCAGCTTCGACAGGGTTGAAGTTACGCAGTATTTT	CASSFDRVEVTQYF
once	-	TRBV4-1	TRBJ1-5	TGCGCCAGCAGCCAACTAACCGGGAACCAGCCCCAGCATTTT	CASSQLTGNQPQHF
once	TRBD1	TRBV11-2	TRBJ1-3	TGTGCCAGCAGCCGACAGGGTTCCACTGGAAACACCATATATTTT	CASSRQGSTGNTIYF
-	-	TRBV6-1	TRBJ2-4	TGTGCCAGCAGTGAGGCTAGACCGGACATTCAGTACTTC	CASSEARPDIQYF
few	TRBD1	TRBV4-1	TRBJ1-2	TGCGCCAGCAGCCAAGCGACAGGGCCGGGGGCCTATGGCTACACCTTC	CASSQATGPGAYGYTF
few	-	TRBV15	TRBJ1-3	TGTGCCACCCGACTGGACTTCTCTGGAAACACCATATATTTT	CATRLDFSGNTIYF
once	TRBD2	TRBV25-1	TRBJ2-1	TGTGCCAGCAGAAGTCGACTAGCGGTCTACAATGAGCAGTTCTTC	CASRSRLAVYNEQFF
-	TRBD1	TRBV28	TRBJ1-6	TGTGCCAGCAGTTTAGGGGACAGAATTAATTCACCCCTCCACTTT	CASSLGDRINSPLHF
-	-	TRBV21-1	TRBJ1-6	TGTGCCAGCAGCAAAGTTCGGGAGGGCTATAATTCACCCCTCCACTTT	CASSKVREGYNSPLHF
-	TRBD2	TRBV10-2	TRBJ2-2	TGCGCCAGCAATATAGCGGGGCCGAACACCGGGGAGCTGTTTTTT	CASNIAGPNTGELFF
-	TRBD1	TRBV7-8	TRBJ2-1	TGTGCCAGCAGCCCCCGGGCAGGGGGCGGGTACAATGAGCAGTTCTTC	CASSPRAGGGYNEQFF
-	-	TRBV4-2	TRBJ1-1	TGTGCCAGCAGCCGCGAAGACCTTCAGGGGACTGAAGCTTTCTTT	CASSREDLQGTEAFF
-	-	TRBV9	TRBJ1-6	TGTGCCAGCAGCCCCGAGCTTAATTCACCCCTCCACTTT	CASSPELNSPLHF